These T cell receptor beta chains were read from a single sample in a study of blood T cell repertoires in COVID-19. Assay: immunoSEQ multiplex PCR; the TCRdb copy retains only in-frame clones and omits some. The table lists more than 150,000 clones, around four fifths of them singletons. What was sequenced was peripheral blood. These receptors all stem from a woman aged 60 to 75 with acute or convalescent COVID-19. Each CDR3 is given with its conserved first and last residue. A D gene is named only where the DNA matches it firmly. Size tells how often a clone was seen (once, few, many) or the class of an expanded clone, and some rows leave it out.

d_call j_call clone_size v_call cdr3_aa cdr3_nt
TRBD1 TRBJ1-2 . TRBV18 CASSPNIGTVGNYGYTF TGTGCCAGCTCACCAAATATCGGGACAGTGGGCAACTATGGCTACACCTTC
TRBD1 TRBJ1-6 many TRBV5-5 CASSSGQAHNSPLHF TGTGCCAGCAGCTCTGGACAGGCCCATAATTCACCCCTCCACTTT
. TRBJ2-3 . TRBV15 CATSPGAGGGTDTQYF TGTGCCACCAGCCCAGGGGCGGGCGGAGGTACAGATACGCAGTATTTT
TRBD1 TRBJ2-7 . TRBV19 CASNRGFPYEQYF TGTGCCAGCAACAGGGGGTTCCCCTACGAGCAGTACTTC
TRBD1 TRBJ1-1 . TRBV7-9 CASSWDRGTEAFF TGTGCCAGCAGCTGGGACAGGGGCACTGAAGCTTTCTTT
TRBD2 TRBJ2-4 few TRBV4-3 CASSQLSGGVRNIQYF TGCGCCAGCAGCCAACTGAGCGGGGGGGTTAGGAACATTCAGTACTTC
TRBD1 TRBJ2-7 . TRBV19 CASRRTGGDVLQYF TGTGCCAGTCGACGGACAGGGGGAGACGTTTTGCAGTACTTC
TRBD2 TRBJ2-1 once TRBV9 CASSLRLAGGPYNEQFF TGTGCCAGCAGCTTAAGACTAGCGGGGGGCCCCTACAATGAGCAGTTCTTC
. TRBJ2-7 . TRBV27 CASSLRLPSSYEQYF TGTGCCAGCAGTTTACGGTTGCCGAGCTCCTACGAGCAGTACTTC
TRBD2 TRBJ2-7 few TRBV5-1 CASSLAFGGGGYEQYF TGCGCCAGCAGCTTGGCCTTTGGCGGGGGAGGTTACGAGCAGTACTTC
. TRBJ1-2 . TRBV28 CASSPPLGQMGGYTF TGTGCCAGCAGCCCACCCCTGGGGCAGATGGGTGGCTACACCTTC
TRBD1 TRBJ2-5 few TRBV10-3 CAISEPSQGKETQYF TGTGCCATCAGTGAGCCATCACAGGGGAAAGAGACCCAGTACTTC
TRBD2 TRBJ2-7 . TRBV12-3/TRBV12-4 CASSLGGGVAF TGTGCCAGCAGTTTAGGCGGGGGGGTAGCTTTC
TRBD2 TRBJ2-3 . TRBV7-9 CASSLPPSGAADTQYF TGTGCCAGCAGCTTACCACCTAGCGGGGCGGCAGATACGCAGTATTTT